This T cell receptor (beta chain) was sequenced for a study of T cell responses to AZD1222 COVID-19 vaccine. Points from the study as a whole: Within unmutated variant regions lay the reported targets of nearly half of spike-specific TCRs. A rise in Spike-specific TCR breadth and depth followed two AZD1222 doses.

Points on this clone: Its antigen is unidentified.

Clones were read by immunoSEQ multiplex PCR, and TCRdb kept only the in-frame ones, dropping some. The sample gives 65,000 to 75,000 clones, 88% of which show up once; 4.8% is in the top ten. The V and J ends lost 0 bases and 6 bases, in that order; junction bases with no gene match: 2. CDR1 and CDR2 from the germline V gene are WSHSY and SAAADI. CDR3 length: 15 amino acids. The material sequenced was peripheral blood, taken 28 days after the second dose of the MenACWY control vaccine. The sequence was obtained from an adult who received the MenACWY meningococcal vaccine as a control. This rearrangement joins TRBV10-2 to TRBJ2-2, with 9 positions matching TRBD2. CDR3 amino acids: CASSESGTSSGELFF. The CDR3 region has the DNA TGCGCCAGCAGTGAGTCAGGGACTAGCTCCGGGGAGCTGTTTTTT.